The rows below give T cell receptor beta chains drawn from one sample of a study of T cell clonotyping in hematopoietic cell transplantation. The table came from immunoSEQ multiplex PCR; TCRdb's copy has only in-frame clones and leaves some out. Among more than 70,000 clones, about 96% were seen once, and the ten largest hold around 1.5%. The sample consisted of peripheral blood mononuclear cells, taken before stem cell transplant. These receptors were obtained from a woman between 45 and 65 years old with acute myeloid leukemia. Some clones in this sample may be carry-over from other donors' samples. The CDR3 runs from the conserved cysteine through the conserved F or W. D genes are given only for firm matches. A clone size is listed for some rows: how often the clone was seen (once, few, many), or a class if it is expanded.

TRBJ2-5,TRBV30,-,TRBD2,TGTGCCTGGGATCCGGGACTAAGGGAGACCCAGTACTTC,CAWDPGLRETQYF
TRBJ1-5,TRBV28,-,-,TGTGCTCATGGCCCCGGGTATAGCAATCAGCCCCAGCATTTT,CAHGPGYSNQPQHF
TRBJ2-1,TRBV30,-,-,TGTGCCTGGTTGACTGTAAGCTCCTACAATGAGCAGTTCTTC,CAWLTVSSYNEQFF
TRBJ1-2,TRBV14,-,-,TGTGCCAGCAGCCAAAAAATGGGGGACTATGGCTACACCTTC,CASSQKMGDYGYTF
TRBJ1-5,TRBV4-1,-,-,TGCGCCAGCAGCCAAAACCCGTTAGATCAGCCCCAGCATTTT,CASSQNPLDQPQHF
TRBJ2-7,TRBV28,-,-,TGTGCCAGCAGTTTCCCGTCCAGCTACGAGCAGTACTTC,CASSFPSSYEQYF
TRBJ1-2,TRBV10-3,-,-,TGTGCCACCGAGGGACTTACACCTAACTATGGCTACACCTTC,CATEGLTPNYGYTF
TRBJ2-1,TRBV7-6,-,-,TGTGCCAGCAGCTTAGCTGCTCGAGACAGGTTTAGCTCCTACAATGAGCAGTTCTTC,CASSLAARDRFSSYNEQFF
TRBJ2-7,TRBV28,once,TRBD2,TGTGCCAGCAGTCCGATTACGACTAGCGGGAGTACTTCCTACGAGCAGTACTTC,CASSPITTSGSTSYEQYF
TRBJ2-7,TRBV19,-,-,TGTGCCAGTAGTATAGGCCCCGGACAGGGACTAAGCGAGCAGTACTTC,CASSIGPGQGLSEQYF
TRBJ2-7,TRBV6-1,-,TRBD1,TGTGCCAGCCGCGAAGGACAGGGGACTAACGAGCAGTACTTC,CASREGQGTNEQYF
TRBJ2-3,TRBV19,-,TRBD2,TGTGCCAGTAGTGGAGGACTAGATCGTACGCAGTATTTT,CASSGGLDRTQYF
TRBJ1-2,TRBV30,-,-,TGTGCCTGGGTCCCGGGACAAACCTTCTATGGCTACACCTTC,CAWVPGQTFYGYTF
TRBJ1-2,TRBV28,-,-,TGTGCCAGCAGTTTGCTTGACCCGAACAGGGATTACTTC,CASSLLDPNRDYF
TRBJ1-2,TRBV6-5,-,-,TGTGCCAGCAGTTACGTGGGGAACAGAAACTATGGCTACACCTTC,CASSYVGNRNYGYTF
TRBJ2-7,TRBV30,-,TRBD2,TGTGCTGCCGAGGGACTAGCGAACTACGAGCAGTACTTC,CAAEGLANYEQYF
TRBJ1-5,TRBV27,-,TRBD1,TGTGCCAGCAGTTACAACAGGGGTTTGGGCCAGCCCCAGCATTTT,CASSYNRGLGQPQHF
TRBJ2-2,TRBV5-1,-,TRBD2,TGCGCCAGCAGCGGCGGACTAGCGGGAAGTACCGGGGAGCTGTTTTTT,CASSGGLAGSTGELFF
TRBJ1-2,TRBV19,-,-,TGTGCCAGTATTCGGACCGGGGGAGAATCGTCCGGCTACACCTTC,CASIRTGGESSGYTF
TRBJ2-7,TRBV9,-,TRBD1,TGTGCCAGCAGCGCCGGGACAGCTTACTCCTACGAGCAGTACTTC,CASSAGTAYSYEQYF
TRBJ2-7,TRBV9,-,-,TGTGCCAGCAGCGGCACAACCTACGAGCAGTACTTC,CASSGTTYEQYF
TRBJ1-1,TRBV18,-,-,TGTGCCAGCTCACCAATCCCCACGGGGGACACTGAAGCTTTCTTT,CASSPIPTGDTEAFF
TRBJ2-7,TRBV6-6,-,-,TGTGCCAGCAGTGACCGACTACTCGCCGAGCAGTACTTC,CASSDRLLAEQYF
TRBJ1-1,TRBV6-5,-,-,TGTGCCAGCAGTGACTACACTGAAGCTTTCTTT,CASSDYTEAFF
TRBJ2-7,TRBV5-1,-,-,TGCGCCAGCAGCTTGGCCACCACAGGGCTGGCCTACGAGCAGTACTTC,CASSLATTGLAYEQYF
TRBJ1-2,TRBV5-1,-,TRBD1,TGCGCCAGCAGCTCCGGGACAGGCGATGTCTATGGCTACACCTTC,CASSSGTGDVYGYTF
TRBJ2-7,TRBV7-8,-,-,TGTGCCAGCAGCTTAGCAGGATTTTTCGACAGGCCGTACGAGCAGTACTTC,CASSLAGFFDRPYEQYF
TRBJ1-2,TRBV27,once,TRBD1,TGTGCCAGCAGTCCGACAGGGGGCGCTCGCTATGGCTACACCTTC,CASSPTGGARYGYTF
TRBJ1-1,TRBV19,-,TRBD1,TGTGCCAGTAGTAGCGACAGGGGGCAAACTGAAGCTTTCTTT,CASSSDRGQTEAFF
TRBJ2-3,TRBV2,-,-,TGTGCCAGCAGTGGGTATACGCAGTATTTT,CASSGYTQYF
TRBJ2-7,TRBV9,-,TRBD2,TGTGCCAGCAGCCAGGGACTAGCCCTCGAGCAGTACTTC,CASSQGLALEQYF
TRBJ1-2,TRBV19,-,-,TGTGCCAGTAGTATAGACAGGAGAGCTAACTATGGCTACACCTTC,CASSIDRRANYGYTF
TRBJ2-7,TRBV27,-,-,TGTGCCAGCAGTTCCCCAGACAGGCTCTACGAGCAGTACTTC,CASSSPDRLYEQYF
TRBJ2-5,TRBV30,-,TRBD2,TGTGCCTGGAGTCTGCGGACTAGCGGAGAGACCCAGTACTTC,CAWSLRTSGETQYF
TRBJ1-6,TRBV27,once,-,TGTGCCACCGATTTTAGTTCACCCCTCCACTTT,CATDFSSPLHF